This is a list of T cell receptor beta chains from one sample in a study of a mutant IDH1 vaccine in newly diagnosed glioma. Produced via immunoSEQ multiplex PCR; TCRdb's table is partial and in-frame only. The sample carries 75,000 to 100,000 clones, about 80% recorded once. Here the sequenced sample was PBMCs, taken from a glioma patient treated with radiotherapy, temozolomide or both. These receptors were taken from a man between 40 and 49 years old with glioma. Some clones in this sample may be carry-over from other donors' samples. The CDR3 runs from the conserved cysteine through the conserved F or W.

V gene: TRBV29-1; CDR3 protein: CSVQPSAGNTEAFF
V gene: TRBV6-6; CDR3 protein: CASRPGQGDYEQYF
V gene: TRBV19; CDR3 protein: CASSRDRGSGNTIYF
V gene: TRBV6-5; CDR3 protein: CASSDHDGPYGYTF
V gene: TRBV15; CDR3 protein: CATSPRGQGGQTQYF
V gene: TRBV6-1; CDR3 protein: CASRNNSPLHF
V gene: TRBV29-1; CDR3 protein: CSAERREETQYF
V gene: TRBV11-2; CDR3 protein: CASRRGRHQETQYF
V gene: TRBV5-1; CDR3 protein: CASSSGQGFGETQYF
V gene: TRBV7-2; CDR3 protein: CASSLTELSGNTIYF
V gene: TRBV7-3; CDR3 protein: CASSSLAGDPGELFF
V gene: TRBV2; CDR3 protein: CASRAVMGSNQPQHF
V gene: TRBV6-1; CDR3 protein: CASRSGYSPLHF
V gene: TRBV6-1; CDR3 protein: CASSDGQNYGYTF
V gene: TRBV6-1; CDR3 protein: CASSEGWDSLWAYTF
V gene: TRBV12-5; CDR3 protein: CASGRTANQPQHF
V gene: TRBV5-1; CDR3 protein: CASSSGTTNEKLFF
V gene: TRBV5-6; CDR3 protein: CASSWGTGTTEAFF
V gene: TRBV5-1; CDR3 protein: CASSRGGASTATDTQYF
V gene: TRBV2; CDR3 protein: CASTQRAGSGYTF
V gene: TRBV2; CDR3 protein: CASRATDYGQYF
V gene: TRBV5-1; CDR3 protein: CASSSEQGMYEQYF
V gene: TRBV2; CDR3 protein: CASSGQATNEKLFF
V gene: TRBV4-2; CDR3 protein: CASSQDPAGSYNEQFF
V gene: TRBV4-1; CDR3 protein: CASSQDPGASGAFF
V gene: TRBV7-9; CDR3 protein: CASSPGTDNEQFF
V gene: TRBV5-4; CDR3 protein: CASNGGTGENIQYF
V gene: TRBV21-1; CDR3 protein: CASSPGGGQGPQPQHF
V gene: TRBV4-2; CDR3 protein: CASSQVGQGSEKLFF
V gene: TRBV5-6; CDR3 protein: CASSSGKMTGGPEAFF
V gene: TRBV6-5; CDR3 protein: CASSYSQWKYF
V gene: TRBV7-8; CDR3 protein: CASSSKTGFHGYTF
V gene: TRBV4-1; CDR3 protein: CASSQDWGYPYSPLHF
V gene: TRBV5-1; CDR3 protein: CASSLDGGAGGYTF
V gene: TRBV19; CDR3 protein: CASSIGGDLKSLHF
V gene: TRBV6-1; CDR3 protein: CASSEYTSTVTQYF
V gene: TRBV30; CDR3 protein: CAWSVRSGGVGSPLHF
V gene: TRBV2; CDR3 protein: CASSSGPLSDEQYF
V gene: TRBV6-6; CDR3 protein: CASSGEQGAYTEAFF
V gene: TRBV10-2; CDR3 protein: CASSVSGQNTEAFF
V gene: TRBV27; CDR3 protein: CATRGHSYNEQFF
V gene: TRBV2; CDR3 protein: CASRPEVDNSPLHF
V gene: TRBV15; CDR3 protein: CATSRGGTVYNEQFF
V gene: TRBV6-5; CDR3 protein: CASSRRDEQYF
V gene: TRBV18; CDR3 protein: CASSGGLAGTNEQYF
V gene: TRBV6-5; CDR3 protein: CASSYWADPLNTEAFF
V gene: TRBV2; CDR3 protein: CASSEGTAVYEQYF
V gene: TRBV7-2; CDR3 protein: CASSLYREGTEAFF
V gene: TRBV30; CDR3 protein: CAWSEGTGNTIYF
V gene: TRBV30; CDR3 protein: CAWSVSQGAAPIYF
V gene: TRBV18; CDR3 protein: CASSPDGTSYNEQFF
V gene: TRBV4-1; CDR3 protein: CASSPRPGTADTQYF